This T cell receptor (beta chain) was found in a study of cytomegalovirus exposure and HLA in healthy donors. PCR employed 60 Vbeta and 13 Jbeta primers. Libraries were prepared by immunoSEQ multiplex PCR; TCRdb keeps only in-frame clonotypes and omits some of them. The table has 100,000 or so clones, about 66% seen once. General study points: Most subjects had HLA-A and HLA-B alleles reportedly predicted accurately by TCR beta sequences. In a later analysis, TCR beta V- and J-gene trimming showed a link to a missense DCLRE1C variant. Productive status was seen about 87% or about 30% of the time for most TCR beta V segments in an earlier analysis.

As for this clone: The antigen is undetermined.

The origin of this receptor is a man aged 25-40 years in good health and CMV-seronegative. The sequenced sample consisted of PBMCs.

The CDR3 DNA sequence: TGTGCCAGCAGCGCCGTTTGGTCCGGGGATCGCGAGCAGTACTTC. This translates into CASSAVWSGDREQYF. This sequence joins TRBV2 and TRBJ2-7, with D tentatively TRBD2 (5 bases). This CDR3 is built from 15 residues. CDR1 is SNHLY and CDR2 is FYNNEI in the germline V gene. Trimming shortened V by 6 bases and J by 6 bases, and 21 bases separated the two germline ends.